This passage covers 25 T cell receptor beta chains from one sample sequenced in a study of vaccination effects on CD4 cells after COVID-19 (dated by TCRdb to 2021 to 2024). In the ViraFEST assay, PBMC were stimulated with viral peptide pools, and antigen-specific CD4+ T cell clonotypes were then identified by expansion using TCR sequencing. After around 11 days of culture, CD4+ T cells were isolated with the EasySep CD4+ T cell isolation kit. Healthy vaccine recipients had no prior SARS-CoV-2 infection, confirmed by negative nucleocapsid antibodies before and after vaccination. Their target antigens are unknown. To prepare the library, the immunoSEQ multiplex PCR assay was applied. As stored in TCRdb, this immuneACCESS dataset retains in-frame rearrangements with V and J assigned. A fraction of the clones does not appear; measured against another copy, unresolved V genes explain less than half of the discrepancy, and the remainder lacks a known reason. Here the sample has about 41,000 clones; approximately 80% occur a single time. The top ten clones comprise about 3% of the sample.

Sequencing used CD4+ T cells from PBMCs cultured with HCoV-NL63 spike peptides, obtained before COVID-19 vaccination. The intended sense of this specimen's cell subset or site label: HCoV-NL63 spike overlapping peptide pool stimulation. Every receptor here comes from a human donor who received a COVID-19 vaccine.

The chain carries TRBV6-4 and TRBJ1-5, with D uncertain. The CDR3 totals 9 residues. V was clipped by 5 bases and J by 12 bases, with 5 bases between them. CDR1 and CDR2 (germline): MRHNA, SNTAGT. The CDR3 region is CASSPGQHF. CDR3 nucleotides: TGTGCCAGCAGTCCCGGCCAGCATTTT.

V and J are TRBV10-3 and TRBJ2-5; D possibly corresponds to TRBD1 (5 bases). V lost 3 bases to trimming and J lost 4 bases, with 9 bases between them. CDR3 size: 13 residues. Germline CDR1 reads ENHRY; CDR2 reads SYGVKD. The CDR3 DNA sequence: TGTGCCATCAGTGAACAGGAACGAGAGACCCAGTACTTC. Translation gives CAISEQERETQYF.

This clone appeared a single time. The chain has TRBV9 and TRBJ2-1; no clear D gene. Germline values: CDR1 SGDLS, CDR2 YYNGEE. The CDR3 has 16 amino acids. Trimming cost V 0 bases and J 5 bases, with 15 bases left between them. The CDR3 region has the DNA TGTGCCAGCAGCGTAGCAATAGGGAACCCGGACAATGAGCAGTTCTTC. Its translation is CASSVAIGNPDNEQFF.

This clone appeared a single time. The chain carries TRBV5-1 and TRBJ2-2; the match to TRBD1 covers 8 bases. V was pared by 3 bases and J by 7 bases, with 11 bases of the junction left unmatched. This CDR3 is 16 amino acids long. CDR1 is SGHRS, CDR2 YFSETQ, per germline. Here the CDR3 DNA reads TGCGCCAGCAGCTCCACCGGGACAGGTTTAGTCGGGGAGCTGTTTTTT. Its protein is CASSSTGTGLVGELFF. Complete variable domain (other parts from reference TRBV5-1 and TRBJ2-2): KAGVTQTPRYLIKTRGQQVTLSCSPISGHRSVSWYQQTPGQGLQFLFEYFSETQRNKGNFPGRFSGRQFSNSRSEMNVSTLELGDSALYLCASSSTGTGLVGELFFGEGSRLTVL.

The chain employs TRBV19 and TRBJ2-3; D possibly uses TRBD1 or TRBD2 (5 bases each). From germline, CDR1 is LNHDA and CDR2 SQIVND (reference sequence). This CDR3 contains 15 residues. V gave up 5 bases and J gave up 0 bases, with 12 bases separating them. CDR3 in DNA: TGTGCCAGTAGTGGATCCGGGGCGAGCACAGATACGCAGTATTTT. Its translation: CASSGSGASTDTQYF.

The J gene is TRBJ1-1, the V gene TRBV7-2; possible D gene TRBD1, 6 bases. The CDR3 is made up of 15 amino acids. Trimming took 5 bases from V and 0 from J, leaving 13 bases between them. Germline V gene sequence: CDR1 SGHTA, CDR2 FQGNSA. The DNA for the CDR3 is TGTGCCAGCAGCCCGCCGGGACACCTGAACACTGAAGCTTTCTTT. This codes for CASSPPGHLNTEAFF. Looking up the rest from reference TRBV7-2 and TRBJ1-1 gives the full variable domain: GAGVSQSPSNKVTEKGKDVELRCDPISGHTALYWYRQSLGQGLEFLIYFQGNSAPDKSGLPSDRFSAERTGGSVSTLTIQRTQQEDSAVYLCASSPPGHLNTEAFFGQGTRLTVV.

This rearrangement joins TRBV5-6 to TRBJ1-3; D may be TRBD1 (6 bases). The CDR3 consists of 16 residues. Trimming removed 2 bases at V and 4 bases at J, with 16 bases between. Germline V gene data show CDR1 as SGHDT and CDR2 as YYEEEE. Written as DNA, the CDR3 is TGTGCCAGCAGCTTTTACGGGGGGGGCTCCGGAAACACCATATATTTT. Translating gives CASSFYGGGSGNTIYF.

V is TRBV6-5 and J is TRBJ1-3; tentative D call: TRBD1 (5 bases). Per germline, CDR1 MNHEY and CDR2 SVGAGI. There are 16 residues in the CDR3. V dropped 0 bases and J dropped 3 bases, with 12 bases sitting between them. The CDR3 DNA follows: TGTGCCAGCAGTTACTCGACCCCAGGGTTTGGAAACACCATATATTTT. It codes for CASSYSTPGFGNTIYF.

In its sample, this clone was seen a few times. This chain uses TRBV9 with TRBJ2-3; D is unclear. The CDR3 extends over 16 amino acids. Looked up from germline, CDR1 is SGDLS and CDR2 is YYNGEE. Trimming shortened V by 4 bases and J by 6 bases, and 21 bases separated the two germline ends. The CDR3 reads CASSYKASHLLDTQYF. DNA for the CDR3: TGTGCCAGCAGCTATAAGGCTTCTCATCTACTTGATACGCAGTATTTT.

This clone was observed a few times. CDR3 nucleotides: TGTGCCAGCAGCTTAGGGGCAGGGGGAAAGTATCAGCCCCAGCATTTT. It encodes CASSLGAGGKYQPQHF. The genes are TRBV7-9 and TRBJ1-5, with 7 bases lining up with TRBD1. CDR1 and CDR2 (germline): SEHNR, FQNEAQ (reference sequence). Unmatched junction bases numbered 8, after V lost 1 base and J lost 5 bases. The CDR3 is 16 residues long.

The rearrangement links TRBV19 to TRBJ1-2; D not certain. The V gene's germline CDR1 is LNHDA and CDR2 SQIVND (reference sequence). The CDR3 spans 15 residues. Trimming took 1 base from V and 5 from J, leaving 14 bases between them. The CDR3 protein is CASSIGAGGAYGYTF. CDR3 DNA: TGTGCCAGTAGTATAGGGGCAGGAGGCGCATATGGCTACACCTTC.

This chain joins TRBV6-2 or TRBV6-3 and TRBJ2-2; a weak D match, TRBD2 (7 bases). The CDR3 consists of 16 residues. Germline V gene lookup returns CDR1 MNHEY and CDR2 SVGEGT. The germline V and J ends were trimmed by 0 bases and 5 bases, with 13 bases remaining between them. The CDR3 bases are TGTGCCAGCAGTTACTCCCCGGGGGGCAGAACCGGGGAGCTGTTTTTT. Translation gives CASSYSPGGRTGELFF.

The V gene is TRBV5-1, the J gene TRBJ2-7, with 7 bases that match TRBD1. The germline CDR1 and CDR2 sequences are SGHRS and YFSETQ. Losses at the gene ends were 3 bases for V and 4 bases for J; bases not matched to a gene: 10. This CDR3 comprises 15 residues. The CDR3 reads CASSYLLDRYYEQYV. The CDR3, as DNA: TGCGCCAGCAGCTATCTACTGGACAGGTATTACGAGCAGTACGTC.

The V gene is TRBV4-2, the J gene TRBJ2-5, with D tentatively TRBD1 (5 bases). V was shortened by 2 bases and J by 2 bases, with 9 bases between the two germline ends. The V gene's germline CDR1 is LGHNA and CDR2 YNFKEQ. The CDR3 spans 14 residues. Here the CDR3 reads CASSQQGVQETQYF. CDR3 DNA: TGTGCCAGCAGCCAACAAGGGGTTCAAGAGACCCAGTACTTC.

This sequence joins TRBV29-1 and TRBJ1-2; D not certain. Per the germline V gene, CDR1 is SQVTM and CDR2 is ANQGSEA. The germline V and J ends were trimmed by 2 bases and 7 bases, with 14 bases remaining between them. The length of the CDR3 is 13 residues. This CDR3 is CSVESRPQSGYTF. DNA of the CDR3: TGCAGCGTTGAAAGCCGTCCTCAGAGTGGCTACACCTTC.

The chain joins TRBV2 to TRBJ2-7, with D unclear. The V and J ends lost 0 bases and 0 bases respectively, with 15 bases between them. This CDR3 is 17 amino acids long. Germline CDR1 and CDR2: SNHLY and FYNNEI. The CDR3 coding sequence is TGTGCCAGCAGTGAAGCGATTAACACTCTTGGCTCCTACGAGCAGTACGTC. Translated: CASSEAINTLGSYEQYV.

This chain joins TRBV11-2 and TRBJ1-1; D uncertain. This CDR3 has 14 amino acids. Germline V gene sequence: CDR1 SGHAT, CDR2 FQNNGV. V was cut by 5 bases and J by 1 base, with 11 bases left in between. The CDR3 region is CASSPQAQNTEAFF. Written as DNA, the CDR3 is TGTGCCAGCAGCCCACAAGCACAGAACACTGAAGCTTTCTTT.

The chain joins TRBV6-6 to TRBJ1-1, with D possibly being TRBD1 (5 bases). V lost 7 bases and J lost 0, with 15 bases in between. Germline CDR1 MNHNY, CDR2 SVGAGI (reference sequence). There are 15 residues in the CDR3. CDR3: CASTKTGTVNTEAFF. The CDR3 nucleotides are TGTGCCAGCACCAAGACCGGGACGGTGAACACTGAAGCTTTCTTT.

This clone was observed a handful of times. The CDR3 DNA sequence: TGCGCCAGCAGGCCTTTCACTAGCGGGGGGGCCGCCGGGGAGCTGTTTTTT. Amino acid sequence: CASRPFTSGGAAGELFF. The chain carries TRBV5-1 and TRBJ2-2; 13 nucleotides agree with TRBD2. Germline V gives CDR1 SGHRS, CDR2 YFSETQ. The CDR3 is 17 amino acids. Trimming took 5 bases from V and 6 from J; bases not matched to a gene: 10.

The chain employs TRBV10-3 and TRBJ2-5; D not certain. The CDR3 runs 14 residues. Per the germline V gene, CDR1 is ENHRY and CDR2 is SYGVKD. V lost 0 bases and J 7 bases, leaving 12 bases between the germline ends. CDR3 amino acids: CAISESLQSRTQYF. The CDR3 bases are TGTGCCATCAGTGAGTCGCTCCAGTCGAGGACCCAGTACTTC.

The chain recombines TRBV6-5 with TRBJ2-7; D might be TRBD2 (5 bases). There are 13 residues in the CDR3. The V gene's germline CDR1 is MNHEY and CDR2 SVGAGI. Trimming took 6 bases from V and 12 from J, leaving 21 bases between them. CDR3 residues: CASSDVLAYPRYV. As DNA, the CDR3 is TGTGCCAGCAGCGATGTCCTAGCTTACCCGAGGTACGTC.

The rearrangement links TRBV7-3 to TRBJ2-2, with 9 bases lining up with TRBD1. The ends lost 6 bases at V and 2 bases at J; junction bases unmatched: 4. Germline V gene lookup returns CDR1 SGHTA and CDR2 FQGTGA. This CDR3 has 15 residues. The CDR3 sequence is CASRKGQGNTGELFF. CDR3 nucleotide sequence: TGTGCCAGCAGGAAGGGACAGGGTAACACCGGGGAGCTGTTTTTT.

The rearrangement uses TRBV9 and TRBJ2-3, with TRBD1 matching 12 bases. With V trimmed by 4 bases and J by 9 bases, 12 bases remained unmatched. The CDR3 sequence is 16 residues long. Germline CDR1 and CDR2: SGDLS and YYNGEE. The CDR3 DNA sequence: TGTGCCAGCAGCCACCAAACCGGGACAGGGGGCTCAACGCAGTATTTT. Its translation is CASSHQTGTGGSTQYF.

This chain uses TRBV6-5 with TRBJ2-7; TRBD2 matches at 11 bases. The V and J ends lost 4 bases and 2 bases, in that order; junction bases with no gene match: 4. CDR1 is MNHEY, CDR2 SVGAGI, per germline. The length of the CDR3 is 15 residues. CDR3 sequence reads: CASSSGTSGTYEQYV. In DNA, the CDR3 is TGTGCCAGCAGTTCTGGGACTAGCGGAACCTACGAGCAGTACGTC.

This chain connects TRBV4-3 to TRBJ1-2, with 8 nucleotides matching TRBD1. In germline, CDR1 is LGHNA, CDR2 YSLEER. This CDR3 is 16 amino acids long. V lost 1 base to trimming and J lost 2 bases; unmatched junction nucleotides: 6. CDR3 nucleotide sequence: TGCGCCAGCAGCCAAGTAACAGGGGGGTACAACTATGGCTACACCTTC. As protein: CASSQVTGGYNYGYTF.